The sample holds many counts of the clone carrying this T cell receptor (beta chain). This sample is part of a study of tumor-infiltrating lymphocytes in primary liver carcinoma. Trimming took 0 bases from V and 1 from J, leaving 7 bases between them. The length of the CDR3 is 15 residues. Germline CDR1 is SQVTM and CDR2 is ANQGSEA. Unsorted whole blood supplied the blood RNA, and germline DNA was isolated too. The template, 500 ng total RNA, yielded TCR beta cDNA made with a constant-region primer. Three nested multiplex PCR rounds, a slightly modified ARM-PCR, produced the libraries for TCR beta. With TRBV1-TRBV30 forward primers and a C-beta reverse primer, the first two PCR rounds were run for around 10 cycles each. MiXCR, applied by TCRdb to the multiplex PCR reads, yields one record per CDR3 protein. There are 320,000 or so distinct CDR3 sequences in the sample; approximately 60% occur only once, and approximately 9.4% lies in the top ten.

V gene TRBV29-1 combines with J gene TRBJ2-6; D is uncertain. The sequencing sample was made of peripheral blood. The TCR was taken from a man in his forties with primary liver carcinoma and hepatitis B virus infection. For the CDR3, the DNA is TGCAGCGTTGAAGATCAAGTATCTGGGGCCAACGTCCTGACTTTC. Its translation is CSVEDQVSGANVLTF.